This T cell receptor beta chain was identified in a study of blood T cells in healthy people across ages. V lost 2 bases, J lost 1 base, and 15 bases lay in between. CDR3 size: 17 residues. From germline, CDR1 is MDHEN and CDR2 SYDVKM. Using a J-beta primer mix together with a sample-barcoded 5' primer, a second PCR was run for roughly 6 to 12 cycles. MiXCR, run by TCRdb on the 5' RACE reads, gives a single entry per CDR3 protein. Counted here are under 800,000 distinct CDR3 sequences, 35% to 45% occurring once; the ten biggest clones make up 20%. This receptor was obtained from a woman aged 55-69 years in good health. J is TRBJ1-5 and V is TRBV28; D uncertain. Sequenced sample: blood. CDR3 loop: CASSLISGTKSNQPQHF. DNA of the CDR3: TGTGCCAGCAGTTTAATATCGGGTACTAAAAGCAATCAGCCCCAGCATTTT.